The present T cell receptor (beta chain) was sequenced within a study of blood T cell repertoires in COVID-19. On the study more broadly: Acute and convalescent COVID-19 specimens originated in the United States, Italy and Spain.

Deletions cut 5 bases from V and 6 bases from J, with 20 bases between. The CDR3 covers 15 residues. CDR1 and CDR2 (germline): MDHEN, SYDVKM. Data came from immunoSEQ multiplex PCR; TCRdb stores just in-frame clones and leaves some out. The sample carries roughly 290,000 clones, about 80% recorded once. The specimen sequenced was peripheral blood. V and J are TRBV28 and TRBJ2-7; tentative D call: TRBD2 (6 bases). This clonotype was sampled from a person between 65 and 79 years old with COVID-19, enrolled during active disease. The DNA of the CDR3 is TGTGCCAGCAGTCAAGGCCGGGACTTCTCGGGCGAGCAGTACTTC. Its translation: CASSQGRDFSGEQYF.